The table lists the clone carrying this T cell receptor (beta chain) with a count of one. Its antigen is unknown. Sequencing used immunoSEQ multiplex PCR; TCRdb keeps in-frame clones, though not all of them. The repertoire holds under 80,000 clones, with roughly 78% as singletons. This sample stems from a study of OX40 agonist ivuxolimab in advanced cancers. The overall study: Patients assigned to dose escalation were diagnosed with hepatocellular carcinoma, melanoma, renal cell or head and neck cancer. Partial responses, seen in three patients, involved one hepatocellular carcinoma and two cutaneous melanomas. Overall study findings and caveats: CD4+ T cells averaged fewer expanded clones than CD8+ T cells. At 0.1 to 3.0 mg/kg, CD4+ and CD8+ blood T cells expanded clonally by week 6.

The sequence was collected from an adult with an advanced solid tumor such as melanoma, head and neck, liver or kidney cancer. The sample was CD4+ or CD8+ T cells sorted from blood, taken in a trial of the OX40 agonist ivuxolimab.

For the CDR3, the DNA is TGTGCCAGCAGCGGACAGGAAATGGGGGCCAACGTCCTGACTTTC. Its translation is CASSGQEMGANVLTF. V is TRBV19 and J is TRBJ2-6; TRBD1 agrees at 7 bases. CDR1 and CDR2 (germline): LNHDA, SQIVND (reference sequence). CDR3 length: 15 residues. V was pared by 9 bases and J by 4 bases, with 9 bases of the junction left unmatched.